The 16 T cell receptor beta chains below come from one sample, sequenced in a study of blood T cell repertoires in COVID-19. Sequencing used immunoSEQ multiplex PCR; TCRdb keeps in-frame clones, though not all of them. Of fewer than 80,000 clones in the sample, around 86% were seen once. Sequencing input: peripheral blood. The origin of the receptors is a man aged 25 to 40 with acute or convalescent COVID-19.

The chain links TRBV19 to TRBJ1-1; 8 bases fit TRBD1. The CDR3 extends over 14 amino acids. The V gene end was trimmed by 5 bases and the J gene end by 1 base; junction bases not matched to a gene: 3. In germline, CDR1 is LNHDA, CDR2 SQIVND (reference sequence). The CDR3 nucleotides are TGTGCCAGTAGTGCCGGACAGGGGAACACTGAAGCTTTCTTT. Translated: CASSAGQGNTEAFF.

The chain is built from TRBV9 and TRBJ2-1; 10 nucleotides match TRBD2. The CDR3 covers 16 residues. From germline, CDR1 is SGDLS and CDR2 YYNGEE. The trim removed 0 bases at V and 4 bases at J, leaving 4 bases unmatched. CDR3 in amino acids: CASSVGLAGEYNEQFF. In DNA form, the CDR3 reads TGTGCCAGCAGCGTAGGTCTAGCGGGGGAATACAATGAGCAGTTCTTC.

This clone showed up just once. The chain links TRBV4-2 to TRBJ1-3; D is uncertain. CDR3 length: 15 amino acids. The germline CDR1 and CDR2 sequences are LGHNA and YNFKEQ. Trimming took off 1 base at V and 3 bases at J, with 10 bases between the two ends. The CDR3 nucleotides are TGTGCCAGCAGCCAAGTCACTTCCGTTGGAAACACCATATATTTT. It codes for CASSQVTSVGNTIYF.

Here the CDR3 reads CASSLGAQPSYEQYF. As DNA, the CDR3 is TGTGCCAGCAGCTTAGGGGCCCAGCCCTCTTACGAGCAGTACTTC. The V and J genes are TRBV7-2 and TRBJ2-7; D unresolved. This CDR3 region has 15 residues. The germline gives CDR1 SGHTA, CDR2 FQGNSA. V was cut by 1 base and J by 4 bases, with 14 bases left in between.

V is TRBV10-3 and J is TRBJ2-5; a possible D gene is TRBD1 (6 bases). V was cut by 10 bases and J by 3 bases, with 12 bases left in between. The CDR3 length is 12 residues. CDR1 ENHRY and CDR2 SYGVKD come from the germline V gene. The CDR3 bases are TGTGCCACTACAGGGCCGGAAGAGACCCAGTACTTC. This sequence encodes CATTGPEETQYF.

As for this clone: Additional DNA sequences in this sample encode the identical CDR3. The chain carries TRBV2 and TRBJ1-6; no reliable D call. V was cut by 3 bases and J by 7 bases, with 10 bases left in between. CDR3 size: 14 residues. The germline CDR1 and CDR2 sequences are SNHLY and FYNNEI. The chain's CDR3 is CASSEARLNSPLHF. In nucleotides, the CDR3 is TGTGCCAGCAGTGAGGCGCGGCTCAATTCACCCCTCCACTTT.

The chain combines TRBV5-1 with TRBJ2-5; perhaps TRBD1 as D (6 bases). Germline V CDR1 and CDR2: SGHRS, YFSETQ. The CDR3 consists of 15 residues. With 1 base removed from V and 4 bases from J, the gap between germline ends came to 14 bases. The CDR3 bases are TGCGCCAGCAGCTTGACAGGGATCTTCCGAGAGACCCAGTACTTC. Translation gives CASSLTGIFRETQYF. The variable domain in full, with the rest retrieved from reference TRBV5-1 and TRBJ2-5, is KAGVTQTPRYLIKTRGQQVTLSCSPISGHRSVSWYQQTPGQGLQFLFEYFSETQRNKGNFPGRFSGRQFSNSRSEMNVSTLELGDSALYLCASSLTGIFRETQYFGPGTRLLVL.

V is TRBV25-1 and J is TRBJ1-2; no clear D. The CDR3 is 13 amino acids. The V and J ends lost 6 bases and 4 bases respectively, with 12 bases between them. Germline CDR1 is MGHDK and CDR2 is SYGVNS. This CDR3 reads CASRDRRGYGYTF. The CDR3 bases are TGTGCCAGCAGGGACCGTCGGGGCTATGGCTACACCTTC.

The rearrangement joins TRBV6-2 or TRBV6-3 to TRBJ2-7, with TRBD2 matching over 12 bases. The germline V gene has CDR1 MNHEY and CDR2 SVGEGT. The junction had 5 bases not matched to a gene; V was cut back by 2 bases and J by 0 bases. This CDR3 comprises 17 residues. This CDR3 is CASSYGTSGPSSYEQYF. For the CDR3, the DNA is TGTGCCAGCAGTTACGGGACTAGCGGGCCAAGCTCCTACGAGCAGTACTTC.

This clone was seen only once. CDR3 DNA sequence: TGTGCCAGCAGCCAAACCGGGACAATTTTGGATACGCAGTATTTT. It is translated as CASSQTGTILDTQYF. The J gene is TRBJ2-3, the V gene TRBV7-2; possible D gene TRBD1, 6 bases. The V gene lost 5 bases and the J gene lost 6 bases, with 18 bases spanning the gap. There are 15 residues in the CDR3. The germline V gene has CDR1 SGHTA and CDR2 FQGNSA.

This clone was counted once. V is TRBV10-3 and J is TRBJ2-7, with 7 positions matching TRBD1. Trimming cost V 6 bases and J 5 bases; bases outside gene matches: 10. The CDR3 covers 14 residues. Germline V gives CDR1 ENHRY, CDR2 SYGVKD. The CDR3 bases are TGTGCCATCAGGGAGACAGGGCCCCAACACGAGCAGTACTTC. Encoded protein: CAIRETGPQHEQYF.

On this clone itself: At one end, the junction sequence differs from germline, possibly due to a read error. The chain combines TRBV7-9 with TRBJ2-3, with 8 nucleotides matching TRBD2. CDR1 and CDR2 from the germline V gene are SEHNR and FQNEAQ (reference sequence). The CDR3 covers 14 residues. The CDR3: CASSIAGLTDTQYF. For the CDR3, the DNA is TGTGCCAGCAGCATAGCGGGGCTCACAGATACGCAGTATTTT.

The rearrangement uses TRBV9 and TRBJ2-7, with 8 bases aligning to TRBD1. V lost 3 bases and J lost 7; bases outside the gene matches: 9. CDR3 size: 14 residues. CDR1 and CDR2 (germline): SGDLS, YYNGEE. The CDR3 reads CASSAISTGGEQYF. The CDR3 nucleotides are TGTGCCAGCAGCGCCATCAGCACAGGGGGGGAGCAGTACTTC.

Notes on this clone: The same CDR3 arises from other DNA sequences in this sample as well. The CDR3 reads CASSVGLAEYNEQFF. Here the CDR3 DNA reads TGTGCCAGCAGCGTAGGGTTAGCGGAGTACAATGAGCAGTTCTTC. The chain carries TRBV9 and TRBJ2-1, with a tentative D call TRBD2 (6 bases). CDR3 length: 15 residues. Germline CDR1 SGDLS, CDR2 YYNGEE. V was shortened by 0 bases and J by 4 bases, with 11 bases between the two germline ends.

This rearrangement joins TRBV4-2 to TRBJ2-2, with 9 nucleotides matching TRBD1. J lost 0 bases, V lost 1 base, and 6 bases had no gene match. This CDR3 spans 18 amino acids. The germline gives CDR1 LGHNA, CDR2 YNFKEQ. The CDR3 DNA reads TGTGCCAGCAGCCAAGGGGGAACAGGGGGCGCGAACACCGGGGAGCTGTTTTTT. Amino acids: CASSQGGTGGANTGELFF.

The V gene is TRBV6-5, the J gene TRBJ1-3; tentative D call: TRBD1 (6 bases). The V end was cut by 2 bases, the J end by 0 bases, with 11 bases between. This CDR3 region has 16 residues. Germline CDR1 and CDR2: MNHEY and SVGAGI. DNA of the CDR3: TGTGCCAGCAGTTACGATGGGACACTCTCTGGAAACACCATATATTTT. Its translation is CASSYDGTLSGNTIYF.